Shown below are 26 T cell receptor beta chains from a single sample sequenced in a study of blood T cell repertoires in COVID-19. Data came from immunoSEQ multiplex PCR; TCRdb stores just in-frame clones and leaves some out. Here the sample spans roughly 97,000 clones, roughly 82% being singletons. The sequenced sample consisted of peripheral blood. Receptors originate from a man aged 60-69 years with acute or convalescent COVID-19.

As concerns this clone: Distinct nucleotide sequences in the sample also encode this CDR3. V and J are TRBV7-2 and TRBJ1-2; perhaps TRBD1 as D (5 bases). CDR3 length: 13 amino acids. Trimming left V 5 bases short and J 1 base short, with 8 bases between. CDR1 and CDR2 from the germline V gene are SGHTA and FQGNSA. CDR3 DNA sequence: TGTGCCAGCAGCCCTGACAGTAACTATGGCTACACCTTC. Protein product: CASSPDSNYGYTF.

This rearrangement joins TRBV9 to TRBJ1-2, with a possible D match to TRBD1 (5 bases). V shed 0 bases and J shed 5 bases, with 11 bases lying between them. The CDR3 consists of 14 residues. Per germline, CDR1 SGDLS and CDR2 YYNGEE. The CDR3 bases are TGTGCCAGCAGCGTAGCCAGGGTAGGTTATGGCTACACCTTC. It yields the protein CASSVARVGYGYTF. The whole variable domain, filled in from reference TRBV9 and TRBJ1-2, reads DSGVTQTPKHLITATGQRVTLRCSPRSGDLSVYWYQQSLDQGLQFLIQYYNGEERAKGNILERFSAQQFPDLHSELNLSSLELGDSALYFCASSVARVGYGYTFGSGTRLTVV.

The chain joins TRBV18 to TRBJ2-1; D unresolved. This CDR3 is 13 amino acids long. Trimming left V 6 bases short and J 8 bases short, with 14 bases between. Germline CDR1 and CDR2: KGHSH and LQKENI. The CDR3 protein is CASSPGASDEQFF. The CDR3 DNA sequence: TGTGCCAGCTCCCCGGGTGCGTCGGATGAGCAGTTCTTC.

V usage is TRBV10-3 and J usage is TRBJ2-7; TRBD2 is a possible D gene (6 bases). Germline assignment: CDR1 ENHRY and CDR2 SYGVKD. Deletions cut 11 bases from V and 0 bases from J, with 17 bases between. The CDR3 spans 14 residues. As DNA, the CDR3 is TGTGCCGCGTCGGGAGTACCTTCCTCCTACGAGCAGTACTTC. This translates into CAASGVPSSYEQYF.

The V gene is TRBV10-3, the J gene TRBJ1-6; 7 bases agree with TRBD1. The V gene end was trimmed by 3 bases and the J gene end by 5 bases; junction bases not matched to a gene: 10. CDR1 ENHRY and CDR2 SYGVKD come from the germline V gene. There are 17 residues in the CDR3. The CDR3 nucleotides read TGTGCCATCAGTGATATCCCAGGGGGTAGTAATAATTCACCCCTCCACTTT. Its protein is CAISDIPGGSNNSPLHF.

This chain links TRBV25-1 with TRBJ2-1, with D maybe TRBD2 (6 bases). Looked up from germline, CDR1 is MGHDK and CDR2 is SYGVNS. V shed 7 bases and J shed 4 bases, with 11 bases lying between them. CDR3 size: 13 residues. CDR3 loop: CASTPAGYNEQFF. Written as DNA, the CDR3 is TGTGCCAGCACGCCAGCGGGTTACAATGAGCAGTTCTTC. Together with reference TRBV25-1 and TRBJ2-1, the CDR3 gives the full variable domain: EADIYQTPRYLVIGTGKKITLECSQTMGHDKMYWYQQDPGMELHLIHYSYGVNSTEKGDLSSESTVSRIRTEHFPLTLESARPSHTSQYLCASTPAGYNEQFFGPGTRLTVL.

This clone came up once. CDR3 coding DNA: TGTGCCACCAGTGCCCACCCCACGACAGGGCCCCTAAGGACCGGGGAGCTGTTTTTT. Its translation: CATSAHPTTGPLRTGELFF. The V call is TRBV24-1, the J call TRBJ2-2, with TRBD1 identical over 7 bases. Germline CDR1 is KGHDR and CDR2 is SFDVKD. Trimming cost V 5 bases and J 5 bases; bases outside gene matches: 19. CDR3 length: 19 residues.

The chain links TRBV6-5 to TRBJ2-3, with a tentative D call TRBD2 (5 bases). CDR1 and CDR2 from the germline V gene are MNHEY and SVGAGI. This CDR3 spans 11 amino acids. V shed 5 bases and J shed 5 bases, with 5 bases lying between them. The CDR3, as DNA: TGTGCCAGCAGTAGCGGAGATACGCAGTATTTT. Amino acid sequence: CASSSGDTQYF.

The chain joins TRBV5-6 to TRBJ2-7, with D perhaps TRBD2 (5 bases). This CDR3 has 14 residues. Trimming took off 4 bases at V and 2 bases at J, with 13 bases between the two ends. In germline, CDR1 is SGHDT, CDR2 YYEEEE. The CDR3, as DNA: TGTGCCAGCAGCCCTGACCGGGAAACCTACGAGCAGTACTTC. This gives the protein CASSPDRETYEQYF.

This clone was counted once. This sequence joins TRBV18 and TRBJ1-4; D perhaps matches TRBD1 (6 bases). V was clipped by 1 base and J by 8 bases, with 11 bases between them. Germline values: CDR1 KGHSH, CDR2 LQKENI. This CDR3 spans 14 amino acids. As DNA, the CDR3 is TGTGCCAGCTCACCACAACAGGGCGGGGAAAAACTGTTTTTT. Translation: CASSPQQGGEKLFF.

This rearrangement joins TRBV30 to TRBJ1-1; TRBD1 aligns across 7 bases. Germline CDR1 GTSNPN, CDR2 SVGIG (reference sequence). The CDR3 loop spans 15 amino acids. The junction had 9 bases not matched to a gene; V was cut back by 4 bases and J by 1 base. CDR3 DNA: TGTGCCTGGACAAACAAACGGACAGGGAACACTGAAGCTTTCTTT. Translation: CAWTNKRTGNTEAFF.

The rearrangement uses TRBV7-9 and TRBJ1-3; D perhaps matches TRBD1 (5 bases). CDR1 and CDR2 from the germline V gene are SEHNR and FQNEAQ (reference sequence). Trimming cost V 1 base and J 0 bases, with 7 bases left between them. The CDR3 spans 15 residues. As DNA, the CDR3 is TGTGCCAGCAGCTTAGGACAGAACTCTGGAAACACCATATATTTT. Its translation: CASSLGQNSGNTIYF. Filled out from reference TRBV7-9 and TRBJ1-3, the complete variable domain reads DTGVSQNPRHKITKRGQNVTFRCDPISEHNRLYWYRQTLGQGPEFLTYFQNEAQLEKSRLLSDRFSAERPKGSFSTLEIQRTEQGDSAMYLCASSLGQNSGNTIYFGEGSWLTVV.

This rearrangement joins TRBV19 to TRBJ1-1; D not certain. Germline CDR1 is LNHDA and CDR2 is SQIVND (reference sequence). The CDR3 loop spans 14 amino acids. V was pared by 5 bases and J by 8 bases, with 18 bases between. The CDR3 loop is CASSVMREQAEAFF. CDR3 nucleotides: TGTGCCAGTAGTGTCATGCGGGAGCAGGCCGAAGCTTTCTTT.

The chain joins TRBV7-9 to TRBJ2-4; tentatively, D is TRBD1 (5 bases). V shed 1 base and J shed 15 bases, with 13 bases lying between them. CDR1 is SEHNR, CDR2 FQNEAQ, per germline (reference sequence). The CDR3 consists of 12 residues. The CDR3 reads CASSLGQTERYF. The CDR3, as DNA: TGTGCCAGCAGCTTAGGACAGACCGAGAGGTACTTC.

The J gene is TRBJ2-3, the V gene TRBV28; TRBD2 agrees at 9 bases. CDR3 length equals 14 residues. Germline lookup yields CDR1 MDHEN and CDR2 SYDVKM. Unmatched junction bases numbered 3, after V lost 2 bases and J lost 6 bases. The CDR3 region has the DNA TGTGCCAGCAGTTTAGCGGGAGGGCCGGATACGCAGTATTTT. Encoded protein: CASSLAGGPDTQYF.

This rearrangement joins TRBV7-2 to TRBJ1-1; D perhaps matches TRBD1 (6 bases). Germline CDR1 SGHTA, CDR2 FQGNSA. V was shortened by 7 bases and J by 6 bases, with 18 bases between the two germline ends. The CDR3 contains 14 residues. Written as DNA, the CDR3 is TGTGCCAGCAATCTACAGGGTCTGTACGCTGAAGCTTTCTTT. It translates to CASNLQGLYAEAFF.

The chain links TRBV9 to TRBJ1-5; TRBD1 matches at 7 bases. CDR3 length equals 13 residues. Trimming at V came to 4 bases and at J to 7 bases, leaving 5 bases not matched to a gene. Germline V lookup: CDR1 SGDLS, CDR2 YYNGEE. The DNA for the CDR3 is TGTGCCAGCAGCACAGGGGACGGACAGCCCCAGCATTTT. Translating it yields CASSTGDGQPQHF.

The chain joins TRBV28 to TRBJ2-1, with D tentatively TRBD2 (5 bases). The CDR3 loop spans 14 amino acids. Germline assignment: CDR1 MDHEN and CDR2 SYDVKM. Deletions cut 5 bases from V and 2 bases from J, with 10 bases between. The CDR3 reads CASSLLVAYNEQFF. CDR3 bases: TGTGCCAGCAGTCTACTAGTAGCCTACAATGAGCAGTTCTTC.

This rearrangement joins TRBV30 to TRBJ1-5, with 9 bases matching TRBD1. The CDR3 runs 15 residues. V gave up 0 bases and J gave up 4 bases; unmatched junction bases: 4. Germline lookup yields CDR1 GTSNPN and CDR2 SVGIG (reference sequence). CDR3 DNA: TGTGCCTGGAGTGTTACCGGGACAGGGAATCAGCCCCAGCATTTT. The encoded protein is CAWSVTGTGNQPQHF.

The chain links TRBV7-9 to TRBJ2-7, with D unresolved. From germline, CDR1 is SEHNR and CDR2 FQNEAQ (reference sequence). The V end lost 2 bases, the J end lost 2 bases, and 7 bases lay between the germline ends. This CDR3 contains 13 residues. In nucleotides, the CDR3 is TGTGCCAGCAGCTTATTTCCAGCCTACGAGCAGTACTTC. Amino acid sequence: CASSLFPAYEQYF.

The chain joins TRBV6-5 to TRBJ2-3, with 10 bases identical to TRBD2. With 7 bases clipped from V and 6 bases from J, the junction kept 7 bases outside the gene matches. The CDR3 consists of 14 residues. Germline assignment: CDR1 MNHEY and CDR2 SVGAGI. The CDR3, as DNA: TGTGCCAGCATGTCAGCGGGGGGGCTGGATACGCAGTATTTT. Its protein product is CASMSAGGLDTQYF.

The rearrangement links TRBV5-4 to TRBJ2-2; no reliable D call. There are 12 residues in the CDR3. Per germline, CDR1 SGHNT and CDR2 YYREEE (reference sequence). The ends were cut back, 4 bases at V and 3 bases at J, with 4 bases in the middle. CDR3 in DNA: TGTGCCAGCAGCCCTTACACCGGGGAGCTGTTTTTT. Translated, it gives CASSPYTGELFF.

The chain combines TRBV27 with TRBJ2-7, with 8 bases identical to TRBD2. Trimming took 3 bases from V and 3 from J; bases not matched to a gene: 4. The CDR3 loop spans 14 amino acids. Germline CDR1 and CDR2: MNHEY and SMNVEV (reference sequence). The CDR3 DNA sequence: TGTGCCAGCAGTTTGAGCGGGGGATACTACGAGCAGTACTTC. Encoded protein: CASSLSGGYYEQYF.

The chain recombines TRBV27 with TRBJ2-7; D might be TRBD1 (6 bases). CDR3 size: 15 residues. The V and J ends lost 3 bases and 7 bases respectively, with 19 bases between them. Per the germline V gene, CDR1 is MNHEY and CDR2 is SMNVEV (reference sequence). The chain's CDR3 is CASSFVGTLDLEQYF. The CDR3 DNA is TGTGCCAGCAGTTTTGTGGGGACATTGGACCTAGAGCAGTACTTC.

This clone was found many times. The chain couples TRBV11-2 to TRBJ2-1, with a tentative D call TRBD2 (6 bases). In germline, CDR1 is SGHAT, CDR2 FQNNGV. This CDR3 region has 14 residues. The V gene lost 8 bases and the J gene lost 1 base, with 12 bases spanning the gap. DNA for the CDR3: TGTGCCAGCTCCGAGCGGGTTTCCTACAATGAGCAGTTCTTC. Amino acids: CASSERVSYNEQFF.

The CDR3 DNA sequence: TGTGCCAGCAGTTTAAGGAGGCTGCCAACCGGGGAGCTGTTTTTT. Amino acid sequence: CASSLRRLPTGELFF. V usage is TRBV6-6 and J usage is TRBJ2-2; D might be TRBD2 (5 bases). From germline, CDR1 is MNHNY and CDR2 SVGAGI (reference sequence). The ends were cut back, 4 bases at V and 5 bases at J, with 14 bases in the middle. The CDR3 sequence is 15 residues long.